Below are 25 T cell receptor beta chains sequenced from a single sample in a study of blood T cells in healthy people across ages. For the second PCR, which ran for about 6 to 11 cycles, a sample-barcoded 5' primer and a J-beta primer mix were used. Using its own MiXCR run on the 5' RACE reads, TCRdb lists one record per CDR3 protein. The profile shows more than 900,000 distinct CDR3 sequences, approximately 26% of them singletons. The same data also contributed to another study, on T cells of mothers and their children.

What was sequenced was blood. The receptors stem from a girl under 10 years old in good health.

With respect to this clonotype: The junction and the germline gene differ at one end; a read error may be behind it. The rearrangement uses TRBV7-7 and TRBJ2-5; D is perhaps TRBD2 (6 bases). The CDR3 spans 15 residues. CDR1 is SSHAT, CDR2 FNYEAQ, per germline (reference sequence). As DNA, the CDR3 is TGTGCTAGCAGCCAGCCAGCGGGCGGCGGCGAGACCCAGTACTTC. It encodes CASSQPAGGGETQYF. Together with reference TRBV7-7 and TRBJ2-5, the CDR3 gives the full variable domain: GAGVSQSPRYKVTKRGQDVTLRCDPISSHATLYWYQQALGQGPEFLTYFNYEAQPDKSGLPSDRFSAERPEGSISTLTIQRTEQRDSAMYRCASSQPAGGGETQYFGPGTRLLVL.

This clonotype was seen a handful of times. This CDR3 is CASSQEARGSNQPQHF. The DNA for the CDR3 is TGCGCCAGCAGCCAAGAGGCAAGGGGGAGCAATCAGCCCCAGCATTTT. The chain joins TRBV4-1 to TRBJ1-5, with D possibly TRBD1 on 6 matching bases. From germline, CDR1 is MGHRA and CDR2 YSYEKL. V lost 0 bases and J lost 1, with 10 bases in between. The CDR3 has 16 residues.

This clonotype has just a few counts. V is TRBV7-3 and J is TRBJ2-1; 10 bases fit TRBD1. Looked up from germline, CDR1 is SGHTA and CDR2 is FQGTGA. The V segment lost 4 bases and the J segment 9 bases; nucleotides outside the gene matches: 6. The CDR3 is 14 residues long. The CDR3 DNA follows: TGTGCCAGCAGCTCGCCGGGACAGGGGACTGAGCAGTTCTTC. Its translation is CASSSPGQGTEQFF.

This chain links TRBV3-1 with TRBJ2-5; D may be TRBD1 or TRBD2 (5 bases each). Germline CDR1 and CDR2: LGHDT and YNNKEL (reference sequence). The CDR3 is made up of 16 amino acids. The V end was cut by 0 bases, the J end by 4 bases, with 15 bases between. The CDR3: CASSQDEVWGRETQYF. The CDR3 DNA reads TGTGCCAGCAGCCAAGATGAGGTATGGGGGAGAGAGACCCAGTACTTC.

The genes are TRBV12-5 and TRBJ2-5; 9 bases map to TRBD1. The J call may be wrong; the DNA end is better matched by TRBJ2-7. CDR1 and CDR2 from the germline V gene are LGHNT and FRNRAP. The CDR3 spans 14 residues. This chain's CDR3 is CASDTGTGPYEQYF. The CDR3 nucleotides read TGTGCTAGTGACACCGGGACAGGGCCCTACGAGCAGTACTTC.

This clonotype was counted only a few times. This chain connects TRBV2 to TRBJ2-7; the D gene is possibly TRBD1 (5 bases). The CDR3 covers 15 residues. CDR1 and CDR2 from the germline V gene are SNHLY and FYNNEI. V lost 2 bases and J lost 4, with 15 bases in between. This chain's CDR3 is CASSELPGSVYEQYF. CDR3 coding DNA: TGTGCCAGCAGTGAATTGCCAGGGTCGGTTTACGAGCAGTACTTC.

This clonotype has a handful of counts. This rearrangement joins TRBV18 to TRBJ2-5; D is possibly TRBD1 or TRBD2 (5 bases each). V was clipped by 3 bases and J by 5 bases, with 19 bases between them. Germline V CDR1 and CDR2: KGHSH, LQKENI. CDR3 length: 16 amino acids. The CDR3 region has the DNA TGTGCCAGCTCACCCTACCCGGTCAGGGACGGTGAGACCCAGTACTTC. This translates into CASSPYPVRDGETQYF.

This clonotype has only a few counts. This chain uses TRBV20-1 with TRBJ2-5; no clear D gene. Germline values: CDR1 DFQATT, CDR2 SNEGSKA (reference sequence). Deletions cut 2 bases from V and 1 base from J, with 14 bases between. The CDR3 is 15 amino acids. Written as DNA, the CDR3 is TGCAGTGCTAGACGGATTGCTACGGGCCAAGAGACCCAGTACTTC. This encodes CSARRIATGQETQYF.

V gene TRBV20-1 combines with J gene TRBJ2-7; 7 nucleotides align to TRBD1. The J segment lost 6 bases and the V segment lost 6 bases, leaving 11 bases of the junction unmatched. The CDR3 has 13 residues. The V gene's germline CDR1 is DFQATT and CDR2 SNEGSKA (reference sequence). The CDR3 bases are TGCAGTGCCACGGCTCAGACAGGGATCGAGCAGTACTTC. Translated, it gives CSATAQTGIEQYF.

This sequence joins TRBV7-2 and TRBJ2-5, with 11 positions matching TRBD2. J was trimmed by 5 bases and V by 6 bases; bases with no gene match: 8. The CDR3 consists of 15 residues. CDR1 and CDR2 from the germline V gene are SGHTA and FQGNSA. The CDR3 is CASSPTSGDWETQYF. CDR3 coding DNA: TGTGCCAGCAGTCCGACTAGCGGGGACTGGGAGACCCAGTACTTC.

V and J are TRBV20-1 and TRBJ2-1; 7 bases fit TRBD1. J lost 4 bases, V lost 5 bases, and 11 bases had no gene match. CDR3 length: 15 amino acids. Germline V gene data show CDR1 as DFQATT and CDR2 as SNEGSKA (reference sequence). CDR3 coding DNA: TGCAGTGCTGGATCCCTTGACAGGGTTTACAATGAGCAGTTCTTC. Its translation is CSAGSLDRVYNEQFF.

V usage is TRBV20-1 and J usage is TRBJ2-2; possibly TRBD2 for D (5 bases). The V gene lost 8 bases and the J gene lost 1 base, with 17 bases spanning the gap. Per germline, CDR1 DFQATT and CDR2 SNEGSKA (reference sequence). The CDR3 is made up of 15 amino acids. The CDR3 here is CSPPWESENTGELFF. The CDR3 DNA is TGCAGTCCCCCATGGGAGTCCGAGAACACCGGGGAGCTGTTTTTT.

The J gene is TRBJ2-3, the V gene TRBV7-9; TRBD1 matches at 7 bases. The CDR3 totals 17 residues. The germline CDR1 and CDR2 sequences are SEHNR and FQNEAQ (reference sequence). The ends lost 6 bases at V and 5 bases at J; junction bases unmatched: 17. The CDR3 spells CASRNYPSRGRGDTQYF. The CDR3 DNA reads TGTGCCAGCAGGAACTACCCATCGAGGGGGCGCGGAGATACGCAGTATTTT.

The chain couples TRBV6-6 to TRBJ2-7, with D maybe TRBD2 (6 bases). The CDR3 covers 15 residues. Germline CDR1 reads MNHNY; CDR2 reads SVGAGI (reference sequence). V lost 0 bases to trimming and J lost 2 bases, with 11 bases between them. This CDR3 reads CASSYSGGTTYEQYF. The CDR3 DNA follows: TGTGCCAGCAGTTACTCTGGCGGGACCACCTACGAGCAGTACTTC.

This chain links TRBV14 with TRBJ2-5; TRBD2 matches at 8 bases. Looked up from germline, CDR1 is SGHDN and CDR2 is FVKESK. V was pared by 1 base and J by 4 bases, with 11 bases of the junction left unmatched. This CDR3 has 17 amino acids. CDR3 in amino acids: CASSQVLPAGVVETQYF. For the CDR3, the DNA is TGTGCCAGCAGCCAAGTACTTCCAGCGGGGGTCGTAGAGACCCAGTACTTC.

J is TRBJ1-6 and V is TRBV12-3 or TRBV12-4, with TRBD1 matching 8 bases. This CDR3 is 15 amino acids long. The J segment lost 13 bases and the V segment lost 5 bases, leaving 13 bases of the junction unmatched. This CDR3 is CASSLSGTGLPPLHF. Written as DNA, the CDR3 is TGTGCCAGCAGTCTTTCCGGGACAGGACTCCCGCCCCTCCACTTT.

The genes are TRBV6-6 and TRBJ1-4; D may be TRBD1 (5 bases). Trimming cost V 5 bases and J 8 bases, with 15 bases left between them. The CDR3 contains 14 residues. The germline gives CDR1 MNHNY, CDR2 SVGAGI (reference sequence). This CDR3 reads CASSPDRLGEKLFF. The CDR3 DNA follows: TGTGCCAGCAGTCCCGACAGACTCGGGGAAAAACTGTTTTTT.

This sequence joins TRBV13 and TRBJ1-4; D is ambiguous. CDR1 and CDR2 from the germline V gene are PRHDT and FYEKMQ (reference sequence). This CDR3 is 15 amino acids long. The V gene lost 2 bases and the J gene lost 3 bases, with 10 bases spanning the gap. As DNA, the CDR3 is TGTGCCAGCAGCTTATTAGCCAGCCCTAATGAAAAACTGTTTTTT. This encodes CASSLLASPNEKLFF.

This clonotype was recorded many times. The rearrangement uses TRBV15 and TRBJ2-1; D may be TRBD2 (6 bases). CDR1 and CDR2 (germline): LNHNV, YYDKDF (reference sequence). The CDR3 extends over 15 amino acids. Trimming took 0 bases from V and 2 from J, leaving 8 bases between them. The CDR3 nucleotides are TGTGCCACCAGCAGAGAGGGACTGCCCTACAATGAGCAGTTCTTC. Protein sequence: CATSREGLPYNEQFF.

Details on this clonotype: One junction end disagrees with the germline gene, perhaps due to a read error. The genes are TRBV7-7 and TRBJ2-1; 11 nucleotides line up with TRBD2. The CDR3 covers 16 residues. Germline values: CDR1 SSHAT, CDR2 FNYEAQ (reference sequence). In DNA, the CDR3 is TGTGCTAGCAGCCCTTCTAGCGGGGGGACTTACAATGAGCAGTTCTTC. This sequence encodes CASSPSSGGTYNEQFF.

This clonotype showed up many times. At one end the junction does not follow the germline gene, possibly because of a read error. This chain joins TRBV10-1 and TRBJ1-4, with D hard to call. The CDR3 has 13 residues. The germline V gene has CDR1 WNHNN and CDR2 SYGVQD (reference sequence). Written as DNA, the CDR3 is TGCGCCAGCAGTGATTCGGGGAGTGAAGAACTGTTTTTT. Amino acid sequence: CASSDSGSEELFF.

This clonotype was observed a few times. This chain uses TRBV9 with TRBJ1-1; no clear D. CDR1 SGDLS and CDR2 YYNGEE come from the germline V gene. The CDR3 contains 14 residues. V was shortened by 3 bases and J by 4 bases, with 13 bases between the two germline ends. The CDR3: CASSARGVSTEAFF. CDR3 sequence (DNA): TGTGCCAGCAGCGCGCGCGGGGTAAGCACTGAAGCTTTCTTT.

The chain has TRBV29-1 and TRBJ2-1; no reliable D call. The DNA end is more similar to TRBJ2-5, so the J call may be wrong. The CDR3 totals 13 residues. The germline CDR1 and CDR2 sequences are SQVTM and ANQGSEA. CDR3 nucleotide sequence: TGCAGCGTTTTATCTGTCCAACCCGAGACCCAGTACTTC. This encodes CSVLSVQPETQYF.

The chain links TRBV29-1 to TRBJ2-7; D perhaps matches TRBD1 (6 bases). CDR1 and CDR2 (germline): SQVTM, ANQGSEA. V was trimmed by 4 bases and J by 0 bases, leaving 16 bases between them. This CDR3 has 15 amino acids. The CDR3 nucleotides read TGCAGCGTTGTTCTTCGGGACACCTACTCCTACGAGCAGTACTTC. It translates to CSVVLRDTYSYEQYF.

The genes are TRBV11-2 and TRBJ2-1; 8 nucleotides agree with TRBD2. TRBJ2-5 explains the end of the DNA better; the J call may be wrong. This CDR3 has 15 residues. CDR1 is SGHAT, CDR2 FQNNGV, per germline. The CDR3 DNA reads TGTGCCAGCAGGTCGCTTGGCGGGGGGAGCGAGACCCAGTACTTC. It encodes CASRSLGGGSETQYF.